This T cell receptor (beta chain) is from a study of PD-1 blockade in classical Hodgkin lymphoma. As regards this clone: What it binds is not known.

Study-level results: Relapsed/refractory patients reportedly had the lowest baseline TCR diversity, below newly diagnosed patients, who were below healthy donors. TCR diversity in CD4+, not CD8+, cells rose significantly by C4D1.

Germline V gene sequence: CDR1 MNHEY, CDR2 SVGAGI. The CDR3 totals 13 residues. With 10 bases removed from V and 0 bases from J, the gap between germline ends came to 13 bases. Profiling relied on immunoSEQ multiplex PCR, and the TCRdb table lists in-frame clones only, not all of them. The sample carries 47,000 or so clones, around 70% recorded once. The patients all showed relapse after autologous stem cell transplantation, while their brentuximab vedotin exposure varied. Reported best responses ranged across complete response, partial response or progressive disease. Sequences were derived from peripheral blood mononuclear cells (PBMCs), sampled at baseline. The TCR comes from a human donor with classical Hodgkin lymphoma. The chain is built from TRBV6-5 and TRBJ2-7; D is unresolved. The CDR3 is CATRRQSSYEQYF. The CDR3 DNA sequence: TGTGCCACCCGTAGGCAGAGCTCCTACGAGCAGTACTTC.